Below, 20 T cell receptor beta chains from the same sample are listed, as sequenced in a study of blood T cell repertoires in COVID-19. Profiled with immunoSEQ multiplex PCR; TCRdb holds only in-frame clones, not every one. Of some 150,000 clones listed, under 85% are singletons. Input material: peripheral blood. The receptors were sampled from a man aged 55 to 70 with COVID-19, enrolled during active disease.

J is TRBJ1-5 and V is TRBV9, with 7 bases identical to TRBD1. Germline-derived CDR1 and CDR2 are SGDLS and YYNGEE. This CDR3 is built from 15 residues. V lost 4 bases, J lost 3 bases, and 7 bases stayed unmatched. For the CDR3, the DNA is TGTGCCAGCAGCCCTACAGGGGACATCAATCAGCCCCAGCATTTT. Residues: CASSPTGDINQPQHF.

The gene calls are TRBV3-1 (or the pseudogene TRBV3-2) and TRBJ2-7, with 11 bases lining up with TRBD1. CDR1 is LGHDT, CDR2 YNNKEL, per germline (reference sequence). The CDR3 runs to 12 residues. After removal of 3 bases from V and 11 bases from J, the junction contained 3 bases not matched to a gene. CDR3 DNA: TGTGCCAGCAGCCATGGGGACAGGGGGAAGTACTTC. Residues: CASSHGDRGKYF.

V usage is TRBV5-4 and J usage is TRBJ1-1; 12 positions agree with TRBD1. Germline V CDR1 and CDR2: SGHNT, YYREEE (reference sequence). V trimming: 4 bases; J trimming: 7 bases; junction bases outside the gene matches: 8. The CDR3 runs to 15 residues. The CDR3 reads CASSPGGQGAFEAFF. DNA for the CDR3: TGTGCCAGCAGCCCCGGGGGACAGGGGGCATTTGAAGCTTTCTTT.

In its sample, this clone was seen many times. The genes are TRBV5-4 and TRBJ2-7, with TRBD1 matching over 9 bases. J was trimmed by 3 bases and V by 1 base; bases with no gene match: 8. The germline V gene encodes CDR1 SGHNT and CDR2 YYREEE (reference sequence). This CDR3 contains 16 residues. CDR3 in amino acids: CASSLPLGQGIYEQYF. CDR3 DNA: TGTGCCAGCAGCTTGCCCTTGGGACAGGGCATCTACGAGCAGTACTTC.

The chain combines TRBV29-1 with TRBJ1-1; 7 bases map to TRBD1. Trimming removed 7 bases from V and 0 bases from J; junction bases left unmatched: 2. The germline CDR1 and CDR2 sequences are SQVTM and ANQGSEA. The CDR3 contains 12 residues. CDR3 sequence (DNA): TGCAGCGCGGGACAGATGAACACTGAAGCTTTCTTT. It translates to CSAGQMNTEAFF.

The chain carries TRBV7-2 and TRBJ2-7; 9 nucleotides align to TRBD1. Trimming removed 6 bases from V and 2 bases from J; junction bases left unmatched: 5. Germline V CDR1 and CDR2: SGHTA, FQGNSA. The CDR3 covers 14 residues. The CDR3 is CASRRGQGTYEQYF. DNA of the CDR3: TGTGCCAGCAGACGGGGACAGGGCACCTACGAGCAGTACTTC.

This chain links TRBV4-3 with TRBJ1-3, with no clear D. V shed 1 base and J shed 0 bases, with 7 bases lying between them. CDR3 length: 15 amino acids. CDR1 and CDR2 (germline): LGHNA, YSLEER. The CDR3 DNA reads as TGCGCCAGCAGCCAAGGCGGAAGCTCTGGAAACACCATATATTTT. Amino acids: CASSQGGSSGNTIYF.

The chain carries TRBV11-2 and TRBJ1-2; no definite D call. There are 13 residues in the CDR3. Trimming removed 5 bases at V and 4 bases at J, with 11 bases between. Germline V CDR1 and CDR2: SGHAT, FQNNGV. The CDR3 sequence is CASSPHEGYGYTF. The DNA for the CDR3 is TGTGCCAGCAGCCCCCACGAGGGCTATGGCTACACCTTC.

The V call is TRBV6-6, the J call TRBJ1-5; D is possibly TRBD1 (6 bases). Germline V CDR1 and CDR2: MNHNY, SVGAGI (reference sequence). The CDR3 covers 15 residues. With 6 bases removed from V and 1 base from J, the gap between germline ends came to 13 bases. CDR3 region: CASSGTGSSNQPQHF. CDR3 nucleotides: TGTGCCAGCAGCGGTACAGGGTCGAGCAATCAGCCCCAGCATTTT.

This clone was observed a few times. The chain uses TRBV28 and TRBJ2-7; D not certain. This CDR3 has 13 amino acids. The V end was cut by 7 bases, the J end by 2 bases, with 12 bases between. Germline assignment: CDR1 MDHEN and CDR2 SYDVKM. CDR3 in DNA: TGTGCCAGCAAGACCGGGTCCACCTACGAGCAGTACTTC. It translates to CASKTGSTYEQYF.

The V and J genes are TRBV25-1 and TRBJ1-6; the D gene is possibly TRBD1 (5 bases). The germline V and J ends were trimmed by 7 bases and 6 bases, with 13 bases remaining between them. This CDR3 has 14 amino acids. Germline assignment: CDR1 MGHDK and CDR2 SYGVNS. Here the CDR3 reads CASKKTATNSPLHF. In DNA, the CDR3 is TGTGCCAGCAAAAAGACAGCGACTAATTCACCCCTCCACTTT.

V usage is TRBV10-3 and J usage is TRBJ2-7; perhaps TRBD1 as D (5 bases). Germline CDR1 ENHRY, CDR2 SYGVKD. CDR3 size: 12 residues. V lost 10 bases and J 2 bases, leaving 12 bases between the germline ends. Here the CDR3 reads CAKEQDTYEQYF. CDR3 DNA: TGTGCCAAAGAACAGGATACCTACGAGCAGTACTTC.

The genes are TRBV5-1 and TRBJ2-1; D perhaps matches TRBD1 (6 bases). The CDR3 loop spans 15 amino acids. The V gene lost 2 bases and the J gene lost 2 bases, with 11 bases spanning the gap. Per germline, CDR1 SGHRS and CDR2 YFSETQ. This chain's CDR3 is CASSLRPGAYNEQFF. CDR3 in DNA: TGCGCCAGCAGCTTAAGGCCAGGGGCCTACAATGAGCAGTTCTTC.

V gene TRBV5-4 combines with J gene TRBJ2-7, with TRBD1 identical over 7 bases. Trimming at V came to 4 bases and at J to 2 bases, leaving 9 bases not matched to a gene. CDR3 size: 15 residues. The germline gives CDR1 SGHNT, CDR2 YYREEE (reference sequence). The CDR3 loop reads CASSPRDRQTYEQYF. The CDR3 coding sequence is TGTGCCAGCAGCCCCAGGGACAGACAAACCTACGAGCAGTACTTC.

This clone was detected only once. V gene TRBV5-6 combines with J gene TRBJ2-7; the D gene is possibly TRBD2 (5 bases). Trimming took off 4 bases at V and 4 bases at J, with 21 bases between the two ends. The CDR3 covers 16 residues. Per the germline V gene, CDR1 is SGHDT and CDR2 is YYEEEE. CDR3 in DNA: TGTGCCAGCAGCCCGAAACACGGGAAACTCGCTTACGAGCAGTACTTC. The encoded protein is CASSPKHGKLAYEQYF.

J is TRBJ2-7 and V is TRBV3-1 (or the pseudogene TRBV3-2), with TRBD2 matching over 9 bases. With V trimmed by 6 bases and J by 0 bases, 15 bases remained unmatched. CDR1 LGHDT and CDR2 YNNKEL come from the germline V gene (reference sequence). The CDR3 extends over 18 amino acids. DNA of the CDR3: TGTGCCAGCAGTCAAACAAACTTAGCGGGGGACACCTCCTACGAGCAGTACTTC. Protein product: CASSQTNLAGDTSYEQYF.

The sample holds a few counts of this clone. The CDR3 protein is CASSLASGYEQYF. CDR3 nucleotides: TGTGCCAGCAGTTTAGCTTCGGGGTACGAGCAGTACTTC. The V call is TRBV12-3 or TRBV12-4, the J call TRBJ2-7; tentatively, D is TRBD2 (5 bases). V dropped 0 bases and J dropped 4 bases, with 7 bases sitting between them. The CDR3 covers 13 residues.

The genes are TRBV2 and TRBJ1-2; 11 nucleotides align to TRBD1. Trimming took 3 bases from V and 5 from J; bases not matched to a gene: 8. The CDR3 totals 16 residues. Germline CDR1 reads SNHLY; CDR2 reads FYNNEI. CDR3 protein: CASSDTGQGAWYGYTF. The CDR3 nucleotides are TGTGCCAGCAGTGATACCGGACAGGGGGCATGGTATGGCTACACCTTC.

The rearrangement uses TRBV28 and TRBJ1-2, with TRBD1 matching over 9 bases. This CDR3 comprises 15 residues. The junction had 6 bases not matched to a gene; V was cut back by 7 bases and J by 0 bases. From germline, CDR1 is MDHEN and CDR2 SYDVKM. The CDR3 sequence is CASNLQGASNYGYTF. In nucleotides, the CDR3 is TGTGCCAGCAACCTACAGGGGGCTTCTAACTATGGCTACACCTTC.

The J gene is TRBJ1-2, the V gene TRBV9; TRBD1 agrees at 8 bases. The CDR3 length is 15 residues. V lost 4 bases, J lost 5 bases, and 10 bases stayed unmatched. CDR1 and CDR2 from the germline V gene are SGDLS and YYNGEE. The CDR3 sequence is CASSPQGAPLYGYTF. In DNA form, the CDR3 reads TGTGCCAGCAGCCCCCAGGGGGCGCCACTATATGGCTACACCTTC.